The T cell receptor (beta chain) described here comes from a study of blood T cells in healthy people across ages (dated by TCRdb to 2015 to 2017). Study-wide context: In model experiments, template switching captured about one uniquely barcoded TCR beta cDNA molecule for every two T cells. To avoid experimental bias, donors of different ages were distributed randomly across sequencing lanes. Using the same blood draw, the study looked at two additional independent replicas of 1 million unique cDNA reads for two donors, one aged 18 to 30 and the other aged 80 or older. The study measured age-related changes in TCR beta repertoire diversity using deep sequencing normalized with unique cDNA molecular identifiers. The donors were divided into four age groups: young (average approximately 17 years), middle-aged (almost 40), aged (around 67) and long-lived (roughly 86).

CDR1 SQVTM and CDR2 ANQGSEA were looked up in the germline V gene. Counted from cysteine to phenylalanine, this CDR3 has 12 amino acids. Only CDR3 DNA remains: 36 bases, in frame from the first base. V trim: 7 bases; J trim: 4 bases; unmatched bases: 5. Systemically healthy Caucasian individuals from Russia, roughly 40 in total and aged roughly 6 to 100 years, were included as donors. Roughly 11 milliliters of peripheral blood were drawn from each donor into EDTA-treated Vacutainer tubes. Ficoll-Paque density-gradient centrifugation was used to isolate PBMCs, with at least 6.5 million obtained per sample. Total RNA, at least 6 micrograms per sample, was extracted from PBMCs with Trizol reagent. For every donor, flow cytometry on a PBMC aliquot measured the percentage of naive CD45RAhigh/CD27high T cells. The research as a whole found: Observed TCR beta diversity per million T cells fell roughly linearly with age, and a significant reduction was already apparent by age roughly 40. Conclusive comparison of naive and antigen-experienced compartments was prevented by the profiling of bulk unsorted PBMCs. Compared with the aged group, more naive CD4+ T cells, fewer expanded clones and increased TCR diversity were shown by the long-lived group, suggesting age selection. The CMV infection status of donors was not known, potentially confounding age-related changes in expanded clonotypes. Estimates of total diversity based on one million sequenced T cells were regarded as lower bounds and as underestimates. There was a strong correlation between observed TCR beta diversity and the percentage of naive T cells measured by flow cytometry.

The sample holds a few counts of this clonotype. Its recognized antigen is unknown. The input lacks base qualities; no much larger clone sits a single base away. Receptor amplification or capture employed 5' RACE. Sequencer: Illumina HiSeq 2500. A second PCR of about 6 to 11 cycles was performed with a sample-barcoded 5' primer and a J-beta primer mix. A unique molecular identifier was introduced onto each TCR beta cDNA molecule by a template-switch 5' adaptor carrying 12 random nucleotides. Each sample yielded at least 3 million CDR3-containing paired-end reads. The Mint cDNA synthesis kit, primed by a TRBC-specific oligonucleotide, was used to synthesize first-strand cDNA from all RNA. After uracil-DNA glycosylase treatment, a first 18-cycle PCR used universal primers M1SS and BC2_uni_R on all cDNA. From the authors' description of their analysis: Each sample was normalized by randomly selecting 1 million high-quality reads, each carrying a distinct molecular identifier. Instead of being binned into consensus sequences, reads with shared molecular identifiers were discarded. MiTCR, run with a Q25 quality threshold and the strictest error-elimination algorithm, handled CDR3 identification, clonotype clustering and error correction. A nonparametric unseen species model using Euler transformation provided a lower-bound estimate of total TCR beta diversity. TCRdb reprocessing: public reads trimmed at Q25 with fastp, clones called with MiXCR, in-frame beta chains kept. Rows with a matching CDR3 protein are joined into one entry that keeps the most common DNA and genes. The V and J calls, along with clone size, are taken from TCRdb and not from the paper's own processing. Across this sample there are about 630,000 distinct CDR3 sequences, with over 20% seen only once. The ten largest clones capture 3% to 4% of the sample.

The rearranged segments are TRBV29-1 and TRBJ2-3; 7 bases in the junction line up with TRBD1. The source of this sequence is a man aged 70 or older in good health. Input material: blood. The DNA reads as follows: TGCAGCGGACACCAGGGGGCAGATACGCAGTATTTT. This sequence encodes CSGHQGADTQYF.